This is a list of T cell receptor beta chains from one sample in a study of spatial heterogeneity in lung cancer. One entry per CDR3 protein, called by TCRdb with MiXCR from the 5' RACE reads. Of 100,000 to 120,000 distinct CDR3 sequences in the sample, roughly a tenth were seen once. The sequencing here drew on PBMCs, taken at follow-up. Source of these receptors: a female donor with early-stage non-small cell lung cancer. CDR3s include the opening cysteine and the closing phenylalanine or tryptophan. The order of the fields is D gene, V gene, clone size, J gene, CDR3 DNA, CDR3 protein. D genes are given only for firm matches. Expanded clones are given a class, and other clones once, few, many or no size at all.

>-|TRBV29-1|many|TRBJ2-3
TGCAGCGTTACGGGGGAGAGCTCTTTCACCACAGATACGCAGTATTTT
CSVTGESSFTTDTQYF
>-|TRBV7-2|few|TRBJ1-1
TGTGCCAGCAGCTTACTAAGGGGGAGGTGGACTGAAGCTTTCTTT
CASSLLRGRWTEAFF
>TRBD1|TRBV9|few|TRBJ2-7
TGTGCCAGCAGCGTAGCTTTGACAGGGTCCCCCTACGAGCAGTACTTC
CASSVALTGSPYEQYF
>-|TRBV6-5|few|TRBJ1-1
TGTGCCAGCAGTTACTCAGGAGGGCTGAACACTGAAGCTTTCTTT
CASSYSGGLNTEAFF
>-|TRBV7-6|few|TRBJ2-5
TGTGCCAGCAGCCCAGCACAGTACCAAGGGAGAGAGACCCAGTACTTC
CASSPAQYQGRETQYF
>TRBD2|TRBV7-9|few|TRBJ2-5
TGTGCCAGCAGCTTATCAGCGGGAGGGCCAATGGAGACCCAGTACTTC
CASSLSAGGPMETQYF
>-|TRBV6-2/TRBV6-3|-|TRBJ1-6
TGTGCCAGCAGACGGTGGCGAGAAAATTCACCCCTCCACTTT
CASRRWRENSPLHF
>-|TRBV10-3|many|TRBJ1-2
TGTGCCATCAGTGACCCCAGGGAGGCTAACTATGGCTACACCTTC
CAISDPREANYGYTF
>-|TRBV7-6|-|TRBJ2-1
TGTGCCAGCAGCTCGGGGGCAGTCTCCTACAATGAGCAGTTCTTC
CASSSGAVSYNEQFF
>TRBD1|TRBV7-9|many|TRBJ1-1
TGTGCCAGCAGCTACCTCGGACAGGGCGGCACTGAAGCTTTCTTT
CASSYLGQGGTEAFF
>TRBD1|TRBV5-5|few|TRBJ2-5
TGTGCCAGCAGACGGGGACAGCAAGAGACCCAGTACTTC
CASRRGQQETQYF
>-|TRBV28|few|TRBJ1-2
TGTGCCAGCAGTGCAAATCGTCTGCGAGAGGGCTACACCTTC
CASSANRLREGYTF
>-|TRBV20-1|many|TRBJ2-7
TGCAGTGCTAGGTCCCAGGGCCCTACCTACGAGCAGTACTTC
CSARSQGPTYEQYF
>TRBD1|TRBV27|few|TRBJ2-7
TGTGCCAGCAGTACCCGACAGGGGAAGGGGAACGAGCAGTACTTC
CASSTRQGKGNEQYF
>TRBD1|TRBV19|few|TRBJ1-3
TGTGCCAGTACCGGGGACAGGAGGAAAGGAAACACCATATATTTT
CASTGDRRKGNTIYF